This T cell receptor (beta chain) was profiled in a study of a mutant IDH1 vaccine in newly diagnosed glioma. Study context: There were approximately 60% males and about 38% females among treated patients, whose mean age was roughly 40 years.

Stated time point: week 47, end of study. In every dose of vaccine, 300 ug of mutant IDH1 20-mer peptide was given alongside topical imiquimod. Comments on this clone: Its antigen is currently unknown.

Trimming cost V 6 bases and J 2 bases; bases outside gene matches: 9. This CDR3 has 15 residues. Germline-derived CDR1 and CDR2 are SQVTM and ANQGSEA. Data came from immunoSEQ multiplex PCR; TCRdb stores just in-frame clones and leaves some out. The repertoire consists of over 45,000 clones, with 70% to 85% occurring once and the leading ten covering 5.3%. The sequence derives from a man in his fifties or sixties with glioma. The chain carries TRBV29-1 and TRBJ2-2, with TRBD2 matching 7 bases. Sequences were derived from PBMCs, sampled from a glioma patient whose treatment included an IDH1 peptide vaccine. The CDR3 region is CSVTLSSGNTGELFF. Written as DNA, the CDR3 is TGCAGCGTGACCCTATCTAGCGGCAACACCGGGGAGCTGTTTTTT.